This T cell receptor (beta chain) was sequenced during a study of patients and donors after allogeneic stem cell transplantation. This clonotype was seen ten or more times. V trimming: 5 bases; J trimming: 2 bases; junction bases outside the gene matches: 5. CDR3 size: 15 residues. Germline lookup yields CDR1 SGHVS and CDR2 FQNEAQ. TCRdb processed the RT-PCR reads anew with MiXCR; each CDR3 protein has one entry. The sample shows 25,000 to 40,000 distinct CDR3 sequences, roughly a third of them seen only once. The receptor was derived from a human donor who was either an allogeneic HSCT recipient or a stem cell or donor lymphocyte infusion donor (not recorded which). It is not recorded whose cells these are; they may come from a transplant donor. Sequences were obtained from blood, either unsorted or a sorted T cell fraction (not recorded which). This chain connects TRBV7-8 to TRBJ1-5, with 8 bases matching TRBD1. The CDR3 reads CASSVQGAGNQPQHF. CDR3 coding DNA: TGTGCCAGCAGCGTTCAGGGGGCGGGCAATCAGCCCCAGCATTTT.